This T cell receptor (beta chain) was found in a study of blood T cell repertoires in COVID-19. Study-wide background: Italy, Spain and the United States were the sources of the convalescent and acute COVID-19 samples.

Trimming removed 4 bases at V and 9 bases at J, with 10 bases between. This CDR3 comprises 12 residues. Original analysis: Amplification with reference gene primers provided the estimates of nucleated cell counts. Profiled with immunoSEQ multiplex PCR; TCRdb holds only in-frame clones, not every one. V and J calls and clone size are those listed in that table; D and trimming were worked out from the DNA. This sample has some 68,000 clones, with about 90% found just once. V gene TRBV12-3 or TRBV12-4 combines with J gene TRBJ2-1, with D hard to call. Material: peripheral blood. The TCR comes from a man aged 45-65 years with COVID-19, enrolled during active disease. The CDR3 is CASSWLAAEQFF. The CDR3 bases are TGTGCCAGCAGTTGGTTGGCGGCTGAGCAGTTCTTC.